At least ten counts were recorded for the clone carrying this T cell receptor (beta chain). The target antigen is unknown. Deletions cut 2 bases from V and 5 bases from J, with 10 bases between. This CDR3 is built from 14 residues. CDR1 and CDR2 (germline): LGHDT, YNNKEL (reference sequence). The source of the sample is a study of T cell repertoires in cytomegalovirus infection. Study as a whole: Recently described HLA-C-restricted plus well-studied HLA-B-restricted CMV epitopes were used. CMV infection and matching HLA type were both indicated by public TCR beta signatures. Overall study findings and caveats: It was HLA-C-restricted CMV-specific TCR beta clonotypes that dominated the response ex vivo. There were carriers of CMV plus the relevant HLA, and cumulative public TCR beta family frequency identified them.

TCRdb recomputed calls from the reads with MiXCR, one row per CDR3 protein. The sample carries roughly 500,000 distinct CDR3 sequences, roughly a third recorded once. The sequenced sample was cultured PBMCs, obtained from culture after CMV antigen stimulation. The genes are TRBV3-1 and TRBJ1-5; D is ambiguous. This TCR came from a human donor in good health (CMV status not recorded). Some clones in this sample may be carry-over from other donors' samples. CDR3 sequence reads: CASSQTTGYQPQHF. The CDR3 DNA reads TGTGCCAGCAGCCAAACTACGGGATATCAGCCCCAGCATTTT.